Below, 5 T cell receptor beta chains from the same sample are listed, as sequenced in a study of T-cell memory formation after mild COVID-19. TCRdb processed the 5' RACE reads anew with MiXCR; each CDR3 protein has one entry. Of 120,000 to 150,000 distinct CDR3 sequences in the sample, roughly a fifth were seen once. The sequencing sample was made of PBMCs or a T cell subset sorted from them (not recorded which). Every receptor here comes from an adult woman who had mild COVID-19 (a few samples of this study predate the infection). Cell type and time point are not known.

This sequence joins TRBV19 and TRBJ2-1; D not resolved. V was cut by 8 bases and J by 4 bases, with 18 bases left in between. The CDR3 length is 15 residues. The germline gives CDR1 LNHDA, CDR2 SQIVND (reference sequence). CDR3 bases: TGTGCCAGTTCAGATCTCGTGGGGTCATACAATGAGCAGTTCTTC. This translates into CASSDLVGSYNEQFF.

This clonotype occurred a few times. The V and J genes are TRBV12-3 or TRBV12-4 and TRBJ2-7; tentatively, D is TRBD2 (5 bases). V lost 5 bases, J lost 3 bases, and 8 bases lay in between. The CDR3 runs to 12 residues. CDR3 loop: CASSHRDYEQYF. The CDR3 DNA reads as TGTGCCAGCAGTCACCGGGACTACGAGCAGTACTTC.

Written as DNA, the CDR3 is TGTGCCACCACCAGGCCGGGGAACAATGAGCAGTTCTTC. Protein product: CATTRPGNNEQFF. This chain joins TRBV15 and TRBJ2-1, with D perhaps matching TRBD2 (5 bases). With 7 bases removed from V and 5 bases from J, the gap between germline ends came to 12 bases. The germline V gene has CDR1 LNHNV and CDR2 YYDKDF (reference sequence). The CDR3 has 13 amino acids.

This sequence joins TRBV7-9 and TRBJ2-5, with D possibly TRBD1 on 6 matching bases. The CDR3 runs to 15 residues. Between the trimmed V and J ends, which lost 1 base and 7 bases, there was a span of 16 bases. Germline CDR1 reads SEHNR; CDR2 reads FQNEAQ (reference sequence). The CDR3 here is CASSLDQGRRSTQYF. In nucleotides, the CDR3 is TGTGCCAGCAGCTTAGACCAGGGGAGAAGATCGACCCAGTACTTC. Together with reference TRBV7-9 and TRBJ2-5, the CDR3 gives the full variable domain: DTGVSQNPRHKITKRGQNVTFRCDPISEHNRLYWYRQTLGQGPEFLTYFQNEAQLEKSRLLSDRFSAERPKGSFSTLEIQRTEQGDSAMYLCASSLDQGRRSTQYFGPGTRLLVL.

The rearrangement joins TRBV5-1 to TRBJ1-2, with unresolved D. This CDR3 contains 13 residues. V lost 0 bases and J 7 bases, leaving 10 bases between the germline ends. CDR1 is SGHRS, CDR2 YFSETQ, per germline. The CDR3: CASSLGPSTGYTF. The CDR3 DNA follows: TGCGCCAGCAGCTTGGGACCGTCCACTGGCTACACCTTC.